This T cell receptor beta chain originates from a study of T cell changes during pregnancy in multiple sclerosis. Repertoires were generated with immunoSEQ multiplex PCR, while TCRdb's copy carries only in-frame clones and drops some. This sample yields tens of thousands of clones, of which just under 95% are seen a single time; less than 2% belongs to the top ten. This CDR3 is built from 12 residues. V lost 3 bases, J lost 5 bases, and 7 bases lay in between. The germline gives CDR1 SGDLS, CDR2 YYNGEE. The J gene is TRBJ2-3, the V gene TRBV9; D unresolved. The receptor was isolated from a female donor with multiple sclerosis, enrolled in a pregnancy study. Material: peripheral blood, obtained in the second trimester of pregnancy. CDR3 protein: CASSEPRDTQYF. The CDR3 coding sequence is TGTGCCAGCAGCGAGCCCCGAGATACGCAGTATTTT. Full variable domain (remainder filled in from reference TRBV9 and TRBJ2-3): DSGVTQTPKHLITATGQRVTLRCSPRSGDLSVYWYQQSLDQGLQFLIQYYNGEERAKGNILERFSAQQFPDLHSELNLSSLELGDSALYFCASSEPRDTQYFGPGTRLTVL.